This is a list of T cell receptor beta chains from one sample in a study of blood T cell repertoires in COVID-19. The data were produced by immunoSEQ multiplex PCR, yet TCRdb's version contains in-frame clones alone and is incomplete. The data hold 70,000 to 95,000 clones, with about four fifths observed a single time. The sequencing input was peripheral blood. The receptors here all came from a woman in her seventies with acute or convalescent COVID-19. Each CDR3 is given with its conserved first and last residue. Fields, in order: clone size, V gene, D gene, J gene, CDR3 DNA, CDR3 protein. A D gene is named only where the DNA matches it firmly. Clone sizes are given selectively: once, few, many, or a class where the clone is expanded.

size: NA
V: TRBV6-6
D: NA
J: TRBJ1-5
DNA: TGTGCCAGCAGTCTACCGGGACACTATAGCAATCAGCCCCAGCATTTT
CDR3: CASSLPGHYSNQPQHF

size: NA
V: TRBV29-1
D: NA
J: TRBJ1-1
DNA: TGCAGCGTTGATCCAGTGAACACTGAAGCTTTCTTT
CDR3: CSVDPVNTEAFF

size: NA
V: TRBV11-2
D: TRBD2
J: TRBJ2-3
DNA: TGTGCCAGCAGCTTAACCGGACTAGCGGGAGGGTTCACAGATACGCAGTATTTT
CDR3: CASSLTGLAGGFTDTQYF

size: once
V: TRBV6-5
D: TRBD1
J: TRBJ1-2
DNA: TGTGCCAGCAGCCAAACCCCGACAGGGGGCACTAGCTACACCTTC
CDR3: CASSQTPTGGTSYTF

size: NA
V: TRBV27
D: NA
J: TRBJ2-7
DNA: TGTGCCAGCAGCCGTCCAGGGAACGAGCAGTACTTC
CDR3: CASSRPGNEQYF

size: NA
V: TRBV5-1
D: TRBD1
J: TRBJ1-2
DNA: TGCGCCAGCAGCTCCACAGGGGCTAACTATGGCTACACCTTC
CDR3: CASSSTGANYGYTF

size: few
V: TRBV15
D: NA
J: TRBJ2-5
DNA: TGTGCCACCAGCAGAGATTGGAGAGAGACCCAGTACTTC
CDR3: CATSRDWRETQYF

size: NA
V: TRBV19
D: TRBD1
J: TRBJ1-1
DNA: TGTGCCAGTAGTAAAGACAGGGTAGCTTTCTTT
CDR3: CASSKDRVAFF

size: NA
V: TRBV20-1
D: TRBD2
J: TRBJ2-7
DNA: TGCAGTGCTAGTAATTGGGCTAGCGGGAGGTACGAGCAGTACTTC
CDR3: CSASNWASGRYEQYF

size: NA
V: TRBV28
D: NA
J: TRBJ1-3
DNA: TGTGCCAGCAGTTCCAACCGACGACTCGGCTCTGGAAACACCATATATTTT
CDR3: CASSSNRRLGSGNTIYF

size: NA
V: TRBV28
D: TRBD1
J: TRBJ2-7
DNA: TGTGCCAGCAGCCGCGCCGGGACAGGAGCCTCCTACGAGCAGTACTTC
CDR3: CASSRAGTGASYEQYF

size: NA
V: TRBV5-8
D: TRBD1
J: TRBJ1-5
DNA: TGTGCCAGCAGCCTGGGCGGGGACAGCAGTTTCAATCAGCCCCAGCATTTT
CDR3: CASSLGGDSSFNQPQHF

size: NA
V: TRBV6-5
D: TRBD1
J: TRBJ1-1
DNA: TGTGCCAGCACTTTGACAGGGGGCACTGAAGCTTTCTTT
CDR3: CASTLTGGTEAFF

size: NA
V: TRBV18
D: NA
J: TRBJ1-4
DNA: TGTGCCAGCTCACCCCTCACCTTACAGGGCGGTGCTGAAAAACTGTTTTTT
CDR3: CASSPLTLQGGAEKLFF

size: NA
V: TRBV5-1
D: NA
J: TRBJ2-1
DNA: TGCGCCAGCAGCCGCTCCGGGGACTCGTTCAATGAGCAGTTCTTC
CDR3: CASSRSGDSFNEQFF

size: NA
V: TRBV11-3
D: NA
J: TRBJ2-1
DNA: TGTGCCAGCACCAACGGGCGGGGCCCCTACAATGAGCAGTTCTTC
CDR3: CASTNGRGPYNEQFF

size: NA
V: TRBV5-8
D: TRBD2
J: TRBJ2-7
DNA: TGTGCCAGCAGCCACCCGGCAGGACTAGTCTACGAGCAGTACTTC
CDR3: CASSHPAGLVYEQYF

size: NA
V: TRBV9
D: NA
J: TRBJ1-1
DNA: TGTGCCAGCAGCCACAGGAACACTGAAGCTTTCTTT
CDR3: CASSHRNTEAFF

size: few
V: TRBV30
D: NA
J: TRBJ1-6
DNA: TGTGCCTGGAGGGGGGGGGAAATAATGTACTCACCCCTCCACTTT
CDR3: CAWRGGEIMYSPLHF

size: NA
V: TRBV5-1
D: NA
J: TRBJ1-1
DNA: TGCGCCAGCAGCTTGGGGTCAGGGAACACTGAAGCTTTCTTT
CDR3: CASSLGSGNTEAFF

size: once
V: TRBV10-2
D: NA
J: TRBJ2-1
DNA: TGCGCCAGCAGGTCGCAACCGGGGTGGTCGAGCTCCTACAATGAGCAGTTCTTC
CDR3: CASRSQPGWSSSYNEQFF

size: once
V: TRBV7-3
D: NA
J: TRBJ2-4
DNA: TGTGCCAGCAGCTTGGGACACCTAGCCAAAAACATTCAGTACTTC
CDR3: CASSLGHLAKNIQYF

size: NA
V: TRBV7-3
D: NA
J: TRBJ2-1
DNA: TGTGCCAGCAGCTCCCAAGGGGCAGGTGAGCAGTTCTTC
CDR3: CASSSQGAGEQFF

size: NA
V: TRBV28
D: TRBD2
J: TRBJ2-7
DNA: TGTGCCAGCAGTCTTAGCGGGAGACCCCCCTACGAGCAGTACTTC
CDR3: CASSLSGRPPYEQYF

size: NA
V: TRBV12-3/TRBV12-4
D: NA
J: TRBJ1-4
DNA: TGTGCCAGCAGTTCTATTAATGAAAAACTGTTTTTT
CDR3: CASSSINEKLFF

size: NA
V: TRBV10-3
D: NA
J: TRBJ1-3
DNA: TGTGCCATCAGTGCGGCAGGTACCTCTGGAAACACCATATATTTT
CDR3: CAISAAGTSGNTIYF

size: once
V: TRBV19
D: NA
J: TRBJ2-3
DNA: TGTGCCAGTAACCCAACCAAGACAGAAGCACAGTATTTT
CDR3: CASNPTKTEAQYF

size: NA
V: TRBV2
D: TRBD1
J: TRBJ2-2
DNA: TGTGCCAGCAGTGGAGAGGACAGGGAGAGTCTGTTTTTT
CDR3: CASSGEDRESLFF

size: NA
V: TRBV28
D: NA
J: TRBJ2-3
DNA: TGTGCCAGCAGTCTGGACTCTTCTAGCACAGATACGCAGTATTTT
CDR3: CASSLDSSSTDTQYF

size: NA
V: TRBV23-1
D: TRBD1
J: TRBJ1-2
DNA: TGCGCCAGCAGCGTGACAGGGAACTATGGCTACACCTTC
CDR3: CASSVTGNYGYTF

size: many
V: TRBV18
D: NA
J: TRBJ1-2
DNA: TGTGCCAGCTCACCAAGGACAGCCGCCGGCTACACCTTC
CDR3: CASSPRTAAGYTF

size: NA
V: TRBV6-5
D: TRBD2
J: TRBJ2-1
DNA: TGTGCCAGCAAAACGCCCGGCGGGAGGGCCCAGGAGCAGTTCTTC
CDR3: CASKTPGGRAQEQFF

size: NA
V: TRBV6-1
D: TRBD2
J: TRBJ2-5
DNA: TGTGCCAGCAGTGAAGCCGCCCAGCGCGGGAGTGCTAGGGAGACCCAGTACTTC
CDR3: CASSEAAQRGSARETQYF

size: NA
V: TRBV18
D: NA
J: TRBJ2-1
DNA: TGTGCCAGCTCACAGGTCAGGGACAATGAGCAGTTCTTC
CDR3: CASSQVRDNEQFF

size: few
V: TRBV2
D: NA
J: TRBJ1-5
DNA: TGTGCCAGCAGGGCACGCACAGGGTTGAATCAGCCCCAGCATTTT
CDR3: CASRARTGLNQPQHF

size: NA
V: TRBV6-1
D: NA
J: TRBJ1-1
DNA: TGTGCCAGCAGTGAACCCCGGAGGAACACTGAAGCTTTCTTT
CDR3: CASSEPRRNTEAFF

size: once
V: TRBV3-1/TRBV3-2
D: NA
J: TRBJ2-3
DNA: TGTGCCAGCAGCCAGCTGGACCGGGACTCGAGGGCAGATACGCAGTATTTT
CDR3: CASSQLDRDSRADTQYF

size: NA
V: TRBV5-1
D: NA
J: TRBJ2-7
DNA: TGCGCCAGCAGCCTGACGGAGCCCTCCTACGAGCAGTACTTC
CDR3: CASSLTEPSYEQYF

size: NA
V: TRBV29-1
D: TRBD1
J: TRBJ1-2
DNA: TGCAGCGCCCTACAGGGGGCAAATCTTGGCTACACCTTC
CDR3: CSALQGANLGYTF

size: NA
V: TRBV19
D: NA
J: TRBJ1-5
DNA: TGTGCCAGTAGTCCCGAGGGACACCTCAATCAGCCCCAGCATTTT
CDR3: CASSPEGHLNQPQHF

size: medium-sized
V: TRBV11-3
D: NA
J: TRBJ1-1
DNA: TGTGCCACCCAGGCGGGGCCTATTAACACTGAAGCTTTCTTT
CDR3: CATQAGPINTEAFF

size: NA
V: TRBV19
D: NA
J: TRBJ2-1
DNA: TGTGCCACGTCCGGGTCCAGCTCCTACAATGAGCAGTTCTTC
CDR3: CATSGSSSYNEQFF

size: NA
V: TRBV19
D: NA
J: TRBJ2-2
DNA: TGTGCCAGTAAAGGGAACAGGGCCTCCGGGGAGCTGTTTTTT
CDR3: CASKGNRASGELFF

size: NA
V: TRBV28
D: TRBD1
J: TRBJ2-7
DNA: TGTGCCAGCAGTTGGGCAAGGACAGGGGGTACCGAGCAGTACTTC
CDR3: CASSWARTGGTEQYF

size: NA
V: TRBV5-4
D: TRBD2
J: TRBJ2-5
DNA: TGTGCCAGCAGCTTGGCGGGAGGCAAAGAGACCCAGTACTTC
CDR3: CASSLAGGKETQYF

size: few
V: TRBV5-1
D: TRBD2
J: TRBJ2-5
DNA: TGCGCCAGCAGCGGCGGACGCGGGGGCCAAGAGACCCAGTACTTC
CDR3: CASSGGRGGQETQYF

size: NA
V: TRBV9
D: TRBD2
J: TRBJ2-1
DNA: TGTGCCAGCAGCGTCGTTGGGACTAGCGGGACCCTAAGCTCCTACAATGAGCAGTTCTTC
CDR3: CASSVVGTSGTLSSYNEQFF

size: NA
V: TRBV18
D: TRBD2
J: TRBJ2-7
DNA: TGTGCCAGCTCACCCGGCGGGGGGCGTCTTTACGAGCAGTACTTC
CDR3: CASSPGGGRLYEQYF

size: once
V: TRBV10-3
D: TRBD1
J: TRBJ2-5
DNA: TGTGCCATCAGTCCGGGACAGGGTGACGAGACCCAGTACTTC
CDR3: CAISPGQGDETQYF

size: NA
V: TRBV28
D: NA
J: TRBJ1-4
DNA: TGTGCCAGCAGGCGCCAGGGTGGGACTAATGAAAAACTGTTTTTT
CDR3: CASRRQGGTNEKLFF

size: NA
V: TRBV5-5
D: TRBD2
J: TRBJ2-3
DNA: TGTGCCAGCAGCTCATCTAGCGGGAGGATGTCAGATACGCAGTATTTT
CDR3: CASSSSSGRMSDTQYF

size: few
V: TRBV10-3
D: TRBD2
J: TRBJ2-3
DNA: TGTGCCACCCTCGGACTAGCGATTAGCACAGATACGCAGTATTTT
CDR3: CATLGLAISTDTQYF

size: few
V: TRBV6-6
D: NA
J: TRBJ1-5
DNA: TGTGCCAGCGAATACCTCGACAGAGTCGATCAGCCCCAGCATTTT
CDR3: CASEYLDRVDQPQHF

size: once
V: TRBV5-1
D: NA
J: TRBJ1-1
DNA: TGCGCCAGCAGCCGCCTGGGGCCCGAGAACACTGAAGCTTTCTTT
CDR3: CASSRLGPENTEAFF

size: few
V: TRBV27
D: TRBD2
J: TRBJ2-1
DNA: TGTGCCAGCAGTTCCCTTAGCGGGAGGGCCATAAGGGAGCAGTTCTTC
CDR3: CASSSLSGRAIREQFF

size: NA
V: TRBV5-6
D: TRBD1
J: TRBJ1-1
DNA: TGTGCCAGCAGCGGAATAGGACAGGGTGACACTGAAGCTTTCTTT
CDR3: CASSGIGQGDTEAFF

size: NA
V: TRBV7-8
D: NA
J: TRBJ1-6
DNA: TGTGCCAGCAGCTACAGGAGCGGGGATAATTCACCCCTCCACTTT
CDR3: CASSYRSGDNSPLHF

size: NA
V: TRBV19
D: TRBD1
J: TRBJ1-2
DNA: TGTGCCACAGGCCCCTCGACAGGGAACGATGGCTACACCTTC
CDR3: CATGPSTGNDGYTF

size: NA
V: TRBV29-1
D: TRBD1
J: TRBJ1-1
DNA: TGCAGCGCTATAGGACAGGGGGCCACTGAAGCTTTCTTT
CDR3: CSAIGQGATEAFF

size: NA
V: TRBV3-1/TRBV3-2
D: TRBD1
J: TRBJ2-5
DNA: TGTGCCAGCAGAATGACAGGGTCCCAAGAGACCCAGTACTTC
CDR3: CASRMTGSQETQYF